Ten or more counts support the clone carrying this TCR beta chain. Its antigen is still unknown. From the germline J gene comes the end of the CDR3, since the read stops 3 residues before it. Both groups were predominantly of Caucasian heritage. Donors gave roughly 5 to 8.5 ml heparinized peripheral whole blood. This specimen belongs to a study of T cell clonality in common variable immunodeficiency. Study findings and constraints: Repertoire-complication correlations in CVID were limited by patient heterogeneity. Fewer deletions and N-nucleotide insertions were reportedly seen in common variable immunodeficiency TCR beta sequences.

Germline V gene sequence: CDR1 LNHDA, CDR2 SQIVND (reference sequence). J was trimmed by 4 bases and V by 1 base; bases with no gene match: 4. The CDR3 spans 16 residues. Here immunoSEQ multiplex PCR was the method, and the copy in TCRdb shows in-frame clones only, minus some. The specimen has around 81,000 clones, none found just once. The chain has TRBV19 and TRBJ2-7; 13 nucleotides agree with TRBD2. The sample consisted of peripheral blood mononuclear cells. This clonotype was obtained from a person aged 18 to 69 in good health. The CDR3: CASSIGRTSGSYEQYF. The CDR3 DNA, read in part, is TGTGCCAGTAGTATAGGACGGACTAGCGGGAGTTACGAG. Full variable domain (rest looked up from reference TRBV19 and TRBJ2-7): DGGITQSPKYLFRKEGQNVTLSCEQNLNHDAMYWYRQDPGQGLRLIYYSQIVNDFQKGDIAEGYSVSREKKESFPLTVTSAQKNPTAFYLCASSIGRTSGSYEQYFGPGTRLTVT.